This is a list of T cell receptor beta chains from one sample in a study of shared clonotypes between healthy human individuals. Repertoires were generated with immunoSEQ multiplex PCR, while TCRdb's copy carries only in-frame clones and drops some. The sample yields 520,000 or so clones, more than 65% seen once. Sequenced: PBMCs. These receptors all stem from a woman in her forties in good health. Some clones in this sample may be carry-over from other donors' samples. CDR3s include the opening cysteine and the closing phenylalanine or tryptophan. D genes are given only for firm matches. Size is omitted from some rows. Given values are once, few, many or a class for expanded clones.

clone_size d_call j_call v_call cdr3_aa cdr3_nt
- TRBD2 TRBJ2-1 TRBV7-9 CASSLGDYGEQFF TGTGCCAGCAGCTTAGGGGACTATGGGGAGCAGTTCTTC
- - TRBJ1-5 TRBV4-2 CASSQDSGATTVEPQHF TGTGCCAGCAGCCAAGATAGCGGGGCAACCACCGTGGAGCCCCAGCATTTT
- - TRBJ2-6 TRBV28 CASSLLSGVGANVLTF TGTGCCAGCAGTTTATTATCCGGGGTTGGGGCCAACGTCCTGACTTTC
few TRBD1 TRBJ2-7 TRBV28 CASRAGDSSYEQYF TGTGCCAGCAGAGCCGGGGACAGCTCCTACGAGCAGTACTTC
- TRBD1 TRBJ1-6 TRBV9 CASSEGQVNSPLHF TGTGCCAGCAGCGAGGGACAGGTTAATTCACCCCTCCACTTT
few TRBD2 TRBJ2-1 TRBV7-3 CASSSTGLAVNEQFF TGTGCCAGCAGCTCGACGGGACTAGCTGTCAATGAGCAGTTCTTC
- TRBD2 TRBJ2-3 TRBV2 CASLASGSTDTQYF TGTGCCAGCCTTGCTAGCGGGAGCACAGATACGCAGTATTTT
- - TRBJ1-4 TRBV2 CASSVSYANEKLFF TGTGCCAGCAGTGTGAGTTATGCTAATGAAAAACTGTTTTTT
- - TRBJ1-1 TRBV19 CASSIGGGVHTEAFF TGTGCCAGTAGTATAGGGGGAGGGGTGCACACTGAAGCTTTCTTT
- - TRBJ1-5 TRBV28 CASRSGGSNQPQHF TGTGCCAGCAGGTCGGGTGGCAGCAATCAGCCCCAGCATTTT
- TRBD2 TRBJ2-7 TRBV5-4 CASSPGLAGEEQYF TGTGCCAGCAGCCCAGGACTAGCGGGAGAAGAGCAGTACTTC
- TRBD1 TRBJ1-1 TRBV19 CASSTTGVWTEAFF TGTGCCAGTAGTACCACAGGGGTTTGGACTGAAGCTTTCTTT
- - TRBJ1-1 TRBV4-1 CASSLGGNTEAFF TGCGCCAGCAGCCTCGGGGGGAACACTGAAGCTTTCTTT
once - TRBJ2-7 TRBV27 CASSRRGSAYEQYF TGTGCCAGCAGCCGTCGAGGGTCGGCCTACGAGCAGTACTTC
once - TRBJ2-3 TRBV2 CASSEGMLRVADTQYF TGTGCCAGCAGTGAGGGCATGCTCCGCGTCGCAGATACGCAGTATTTT
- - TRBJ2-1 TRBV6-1 CASSSRDTGVYEQFF TGTGCCAGCAGTTCCCGGGACACGGGGGTCTATGAGCAGTTCTTC
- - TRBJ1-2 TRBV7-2 CASSLRGSNYGYTF TGTGCCAGCAGCTTAAGAGGTTCTAACTATGGCTACACCTTC
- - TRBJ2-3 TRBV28 CASSLQGSTDTQYF TGTGCCAGCAGTTTACAGGGTTCAACAGATACGCAGTATTTT
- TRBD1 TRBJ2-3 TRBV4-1 CASSQAPGPATGQGITDTQYF TGCGCCAGCAGCCAAGCTCCCGGGCCCGCGACGGGACAGGGGATTACAGATACGCAGTATTTT
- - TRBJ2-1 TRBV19 CASSLPRVDNEQFF TGTGCCAGTAGTTTGCCCAGGGTGGACAATGAGCAGTTCTTC
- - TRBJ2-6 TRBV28 CASSSTGLSGANVLTF TGTGCCAGCAGTTCTACAGGGTTATCTGGGGCCAACGTCCTGACTTTC
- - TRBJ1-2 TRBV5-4 CASSLPKGWDYGYTF TGTGCCAGCAGCCTACCGAAGGGTTGGGACTATGGCTACACCTTC
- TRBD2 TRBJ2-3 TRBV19 CASSSLAGGSSSTDTQYF TGTGCCAGTAGTTCGCTAGCGGGAGGATCAAGCAGCACAGATACGCAGTATTTT
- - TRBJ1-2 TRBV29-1 CSVENQLYGYTF TGCAGCGTTGAAAACCAGTTATATGGCTACACCTTC
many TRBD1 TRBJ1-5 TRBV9 CASSSEPGQGQPQHF TGTGCCAGCAGCTCGGAACCGGGACAGGGGCAGCCCCAGCATTTT
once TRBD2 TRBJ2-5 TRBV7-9 CASRPGTSGRGYQETQYF TGTGCCAGCAGACCAGGGACTAGCGGGAGGGGGTACCAAGAGACCCAGTACTTC
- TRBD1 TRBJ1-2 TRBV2 CASREPNPAGGNGYTF TGTGCCAGCAGGGAGCCGAACCCCGCAGGGGGCAACGGCTACACCTTC
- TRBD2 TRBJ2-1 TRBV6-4 CASSDSREGVNEQFF TGTGCCAGCAGTGACTCGCGGGAGGGGGTCAATGAGCAGTTCTTC
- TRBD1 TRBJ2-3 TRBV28 CASSHPGGSADTQYF TGTGCCAGCAGTCATCCAGGGGGATCGGCAGATACGCAGTATTTT
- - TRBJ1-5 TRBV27 CASSLGQTNQPQHF TGTGCCAGCAGTTTAGGGCAGACCAATCAGCCCCAGCATTTT
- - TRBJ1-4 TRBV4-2 CASSQLQGTNEKLFF TGTGCCAGCAGCCAACTACAAGGAACTAATGAAAAACTGTTTTTT